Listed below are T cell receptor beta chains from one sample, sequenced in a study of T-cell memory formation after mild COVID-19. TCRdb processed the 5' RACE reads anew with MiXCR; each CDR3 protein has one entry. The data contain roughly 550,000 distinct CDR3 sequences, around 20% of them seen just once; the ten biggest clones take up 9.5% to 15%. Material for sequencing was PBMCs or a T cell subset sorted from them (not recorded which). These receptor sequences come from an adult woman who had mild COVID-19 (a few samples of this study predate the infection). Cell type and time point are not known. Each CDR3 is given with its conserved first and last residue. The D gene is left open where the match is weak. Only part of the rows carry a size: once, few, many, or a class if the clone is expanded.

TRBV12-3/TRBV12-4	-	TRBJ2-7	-	CASSQPSAGKYEQYF	TGTGCCAGCAGTCAACCTAGCGCGGGGAAATACGAGCAGTACTTC
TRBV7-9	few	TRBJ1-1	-	CASSLTGVHTEAFF	TGTGCCAGCAGCTTAACCGGGGTCCACACTGAAGCTTTCTTT
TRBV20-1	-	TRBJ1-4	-	CSARDPSGVDEKLFF	TGCAGTGCTAGAGATCCTTCAGGGGTTGATGAAAAACTGTTTTTT
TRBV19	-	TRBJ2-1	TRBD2	CASSIFRTSGIYNEQFF	TGTGCCAGTAGTATTTTCCGGACTAGCGGTATCTACAATGAGCAGTTCTTC
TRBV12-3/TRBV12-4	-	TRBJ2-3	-	CASSLSSGATDTQYF	TGTGCCAGCAGTTTATCCTCGGGCGCAACAGATACGCAGTATTTT
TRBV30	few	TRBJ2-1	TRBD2	CAWMQREGGRYNEQFF	TGTGCCTGGATGCAGCGGGAGGGAGGAAGGTACAATGAGCAGTTCTTC
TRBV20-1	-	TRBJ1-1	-	CSAEGRGKNTEAFF	TGCAGTGCCGAGGGGAGGGGTAAGAACACTGAAGCTTTCTTT
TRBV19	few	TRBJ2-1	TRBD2	CASTEGRASGRNEQFF	TGTGCCAGTACTGAAGGAAGGGCTAGCGGGAGAAATGAGCAGTTCTTC
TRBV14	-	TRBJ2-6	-	CASSRSLTGANVLTF	TGTGCCAGCAGCCGTTCCCTTACTGGGGCCAACGTCCTGACTTTC
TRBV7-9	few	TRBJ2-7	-	CASSEGRNYEQYF	TGTGCCAGCTCCGAGGGGCGGAACTACGAGCAGTACTTC